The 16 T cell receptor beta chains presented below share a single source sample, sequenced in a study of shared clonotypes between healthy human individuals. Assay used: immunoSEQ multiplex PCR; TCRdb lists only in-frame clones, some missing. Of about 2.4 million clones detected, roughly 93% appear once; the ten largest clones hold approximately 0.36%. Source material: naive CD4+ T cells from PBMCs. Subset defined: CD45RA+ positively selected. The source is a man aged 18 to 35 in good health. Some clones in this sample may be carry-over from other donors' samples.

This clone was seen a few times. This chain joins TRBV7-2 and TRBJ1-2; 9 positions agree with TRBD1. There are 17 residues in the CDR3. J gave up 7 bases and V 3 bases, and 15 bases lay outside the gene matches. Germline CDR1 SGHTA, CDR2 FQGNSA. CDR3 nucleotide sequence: TGTGCCAGCAGCTTGGGTCGGCCGGGACAGGGAAGTTTTGGCTACACCTTC. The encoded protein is CASSLGRPGQGSFGYTF.

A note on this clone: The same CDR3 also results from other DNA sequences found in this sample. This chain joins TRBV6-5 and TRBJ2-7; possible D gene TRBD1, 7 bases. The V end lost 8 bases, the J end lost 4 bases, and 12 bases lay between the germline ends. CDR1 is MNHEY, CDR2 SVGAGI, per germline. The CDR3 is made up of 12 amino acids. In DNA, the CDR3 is TGTGCCAGCCGCAGGGGGGCTTACGAGCAGTACTTC. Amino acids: CASRRGAYEQYF.

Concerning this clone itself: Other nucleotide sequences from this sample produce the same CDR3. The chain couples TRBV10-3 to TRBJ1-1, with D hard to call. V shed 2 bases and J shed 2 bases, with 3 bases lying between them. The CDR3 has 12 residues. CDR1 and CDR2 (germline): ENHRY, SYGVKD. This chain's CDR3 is CAISELNTEAFF. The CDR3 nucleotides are TGTGCCATCAGTGAGCTAAACACTGAAGCTTTCTTT.

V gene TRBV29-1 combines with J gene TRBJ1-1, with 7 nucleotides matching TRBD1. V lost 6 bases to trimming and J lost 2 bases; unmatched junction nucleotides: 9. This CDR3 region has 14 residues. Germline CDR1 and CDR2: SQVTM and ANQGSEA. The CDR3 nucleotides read TGCAGCGTCGTCCCGGGACAGCATAACACTGAAGCTTTCTTT. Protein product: CSVVPGQHNTEAFF.

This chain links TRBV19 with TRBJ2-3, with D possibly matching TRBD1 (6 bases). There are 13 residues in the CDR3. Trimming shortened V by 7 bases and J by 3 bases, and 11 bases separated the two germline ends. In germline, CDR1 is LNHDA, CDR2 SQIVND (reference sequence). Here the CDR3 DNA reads TGTGCCAGTAAAGCCCAGGGGACAGATACGCAGTATTTT. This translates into CASKAQGTDTQYF.

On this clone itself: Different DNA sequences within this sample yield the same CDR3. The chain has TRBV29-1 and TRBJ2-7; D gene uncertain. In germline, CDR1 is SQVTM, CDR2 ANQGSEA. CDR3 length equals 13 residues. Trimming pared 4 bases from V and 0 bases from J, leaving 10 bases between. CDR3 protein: CSVVGRFSYEQYF. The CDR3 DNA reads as TGCAGCGTTGTGGGCAGGTTCTCCTACGAGCAGTACTTC.

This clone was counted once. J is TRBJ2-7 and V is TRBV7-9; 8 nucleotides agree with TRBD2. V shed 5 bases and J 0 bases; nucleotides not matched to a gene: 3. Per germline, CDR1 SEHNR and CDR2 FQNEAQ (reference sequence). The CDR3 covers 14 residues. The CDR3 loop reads CASSRSGSSYEQYF. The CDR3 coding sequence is TGTGCCAGCAGCCGGAGCGGGAGCTCCTACGAGCAGTACTTC.

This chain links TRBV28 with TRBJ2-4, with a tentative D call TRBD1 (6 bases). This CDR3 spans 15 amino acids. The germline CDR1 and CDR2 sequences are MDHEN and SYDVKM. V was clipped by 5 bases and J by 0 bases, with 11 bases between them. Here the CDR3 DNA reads TGTGCCAGCAGTCCTCCGACAGGAGCCAAAAACATTCAGTACTTC. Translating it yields CASSPPTGAKNIQYF.

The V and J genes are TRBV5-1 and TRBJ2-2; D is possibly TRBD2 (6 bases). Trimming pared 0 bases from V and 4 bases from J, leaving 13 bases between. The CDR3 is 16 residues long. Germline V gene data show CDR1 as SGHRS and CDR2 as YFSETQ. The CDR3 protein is CASSLGRVRGTGELFF. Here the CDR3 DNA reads TGCGCCAGCAGCTTGGGGAGGGTGCGAGGCACCGGGGAGCTGTTTTTT.

The CDR3 nucleotides read TGTGCCAGCAGCGTACTCACAGATACGCAGTATTTT. Translation: CASSVLTDTQYF. The V call is TRBV9, the J call TRBJ2-3; D is uncertain. CDR3 length equals 12 residues. In germline, CDR1 is SGDLS, CDR2 YYNGEE. V was cut by 1 base and J by 2 bases, with 2 bases left in between.

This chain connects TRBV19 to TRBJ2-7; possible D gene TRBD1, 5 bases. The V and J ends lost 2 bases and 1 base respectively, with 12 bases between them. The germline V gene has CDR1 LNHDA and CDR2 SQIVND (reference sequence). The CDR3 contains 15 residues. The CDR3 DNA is TGTGCCAGTAGTATAAAGACAGTGGGTTCCTACGAGCAGTACTTC. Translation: CASSIKTVGSYEQYF.

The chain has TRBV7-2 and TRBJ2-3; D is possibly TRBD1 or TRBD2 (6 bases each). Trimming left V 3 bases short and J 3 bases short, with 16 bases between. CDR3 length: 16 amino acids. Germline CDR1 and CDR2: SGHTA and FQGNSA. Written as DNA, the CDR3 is TGTGCCAGCAGCTTTCTTGGCAGGGGAGGAACAGATACGCAGTATTTT. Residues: CASSFLGRGGTDTQYF. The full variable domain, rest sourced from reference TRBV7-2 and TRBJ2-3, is GAGVSQSPSNKVTEKGKDVELRCDPISGHTALYWYRQSLGQGLEFLIYFQGNSAPDKSGLPSDRFSAERTGGSVSTLTIQRTQQEDSAVYLCASSFLGRGGTDTQYFGPGTRLTVL.

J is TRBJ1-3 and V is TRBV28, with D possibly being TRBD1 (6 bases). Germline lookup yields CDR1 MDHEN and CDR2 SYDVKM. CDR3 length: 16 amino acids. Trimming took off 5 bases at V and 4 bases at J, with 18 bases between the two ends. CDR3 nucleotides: TGTGCCAGCAGTAAGGACGGCACAGGGTGGGGAAACACCATATATTTT. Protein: CASSKDGTGWGNTIYF.

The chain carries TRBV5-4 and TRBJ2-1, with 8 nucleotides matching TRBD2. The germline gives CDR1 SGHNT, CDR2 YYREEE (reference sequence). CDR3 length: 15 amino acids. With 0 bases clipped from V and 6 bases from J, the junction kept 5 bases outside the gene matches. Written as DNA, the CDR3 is TGTGCCAGCAGCTTGGATTTCCTAGCGGGCAATGAGCAGTTCTTC. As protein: CASSLDFLAGNEQFF. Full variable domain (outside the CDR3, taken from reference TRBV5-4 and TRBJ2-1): ETGVTQSPTHLIKTRGQQVTLRCSSQSGHNTVSWYQQALGQGPQFIFQYYREEENGRGNFPPRFSGLQFPNYSSELNVNALELDDSALYLCASSLDFLAGNEQFFGPGTRLTVL.

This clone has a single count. The CDR3 protein is CASSGPNYGYTF. The DNA for the CDR3 is TGTGCCAGCAGTGGCCCTAACTATGGCTACACCTTC. The chain carries TRBV6-1 and TRBJ1-2, with no clear D. Germline CDR1 MNHNS, CDR2 SASEGT. This CDR3 comprises 12 residues. Trimming stripped 4 bases from V and 0 bases from J, with 3 bases between.

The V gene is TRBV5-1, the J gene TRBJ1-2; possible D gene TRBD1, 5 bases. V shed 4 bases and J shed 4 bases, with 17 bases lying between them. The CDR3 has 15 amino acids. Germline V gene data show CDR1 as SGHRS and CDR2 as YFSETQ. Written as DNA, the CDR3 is TGCGCCAGCAGCCTCAACTCGGGGGAGGGCTATGGCTACACCTTC. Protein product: CASSLNSGEGYGYTF.